The 14 T cell receptor beta chains in this list originate from one sample, sequenced in a study of blood T cells in healthy people across ages. The use of a sample-barcoded 5' primer and a J-beta primer mix characterized a second PCR of roughly 6 to 11 cycles. TCRdb itself ran the 5' RACE reads through MiXCR, one entry per CDR3 protein. In the table there are around 670,000 distinct CDR3 sequences, less than 35% of which are singletons. Sequencing was done on a sample of blood. The source is a woman at least 80 years old in good health.

As for this clonotype: A much bigger clone sits one base away, suggesting this may be a read error. The rearrangement links TRBV20-1 to TRBJ2-1, with TRBD2 matching over 10 bases. CDR3 length equals 14 residues. V shed 7 bases, J shed 10 bases, and the junction held 13 bases outside the gene matches. Germline V gene sequence: CDR1 DFQATT, CDR2 SNEGSKA (reference sequence). The CDR3 bases are TGCAGTGTTAGGCGGAGCGGGGGGGCCAGGGAGCAGTTCTTC. Translating gives CSVRRSGGAREQFF.

Many counts were recorded for this clonotype. The V and J genes are TRBV30 and TRBJ2-3; 8 bases align to TRBD2. The CDR3 covers 13 residues. Per the germline V gene, CDR1 is GTSNPN and CDR2 is SVGIG (reference sequence). V lost 7 bases and J lost 0; bases outside the gene matches: 3. The CDR3 loop is CAFGTSSTDTQYF. Written as DNA, the CDR3 is TGTGCCTTTGGGACTAGTAGCACAGATACGCAGTATTTT.

This clonotype was seen many times. The V gene is TRBV20-1, the J gene TRBJ2-1; 13 bases agree with TRBD2. The CDR3 is 17 residues long. The germline gives CDR1 DFQATT, CDR2 SNEGSKA (reference sequence). Trimming took 0 bases from V and 2 from J; bases not matched to a gene: 4. The CDR3 is CSARDRTSGGAYNEQFF. The CDR3 DNA reads as TGCAGTGCTAGAGATCGAACTAGCGGGGGGGCCTACAATGAGCAGTTCTTC.

This clonotype was seen repeatedly, ten times or more. The chain joins TRBV12-3 or TRBV12-4 to TRBJ2-4; TRBD2 is a possible D gene (6 bases). CDR3 length equals 15 residues. Trimming removed 7 bases from V and 1 base from J, with 14 bases in between. CDR3 region: CASNPGGRAKNIQYF. The CDR3 bases are TGTGCCAGCAACCCCGGGGGTCGGGCCAAAAACATTCAGTACTTC.

Regarding this clonotype: A much bigger clone sits one base away, suggesting this may be a read error. The chain employs TRBV5-5 and TRBJ1-6, with 7 bases fitting TRBD1. The V segment lost 0 bases and the J segment 14 bases; nucleotides outside the gene matches: 14. Germline V gene data show CDR1 as SGHKS and CDR2 as YYEKEE (reference sequence). CDR3 size: 16 residues. CDR3 DNA sequence: TGTGCCAGCAGCTTGGGACTGACAGGGTCCGGGTCATCCCTCCACTTT. This encodes CASSLGLTGSGSSLHF.

This clonotype occurred a few times. The V and J genes are TRBV20-1 and TRBJ2-3; 12 nucleotides match TRBD2. The trim removed 6 bases at V and 2 bases at J, leaving 15 bases unmatched. The CDR3 extends over 18 amino acids. CDR1 and CDR2 (germline): DFQATT, SNEGSKA (reference sequence). This CDR3 reads CSATSGGTISTFTDTQYF. The CDR3 region has the DNA TGCAGTGCCACTAGCGGGGGGACCATATCTACGTTCACAGATACGCAGTATTTT.

Of note for this clonotype: This may arise from a read error, as a much more abundant clone is one base away. This sequence joins TRBV9 and TRBJ2-6; D perhaps matches TRBD2 (7 bases). CDR3 length: 19 residues. From germline, CDR1 is SGDLS and CDR2 YYNGEE. The CDR3 coding sequence is TGTGCCAGCAGCGCCTCACAGGGAGGGCCCCTCTTTGGGGCCAACGTCCGGACTTTC. This sequence encodes CASSASQGGPLFGANVRTF.

This clonotype was detected a few times. J is TRBJ2-5 and V is TRBV7-8; TRBD2 aligns across 7 bases. The CDR3 contains 15 residues. The trim removed 5 bases at V and 11 bases at J, leaving 17 bases unmatched. Germline CDR1 and CDR2: SGHVS and FQNEAQ. The CDR3 bases are TGTGCCAGCAGCCCTCGAACGGGGGACTACAATGAGCAGTACTTC. Protein sequence: CASSPRTGDYNEQYF. The entire variable domain, with the rest obtained from reference TRBV7-8 and TRBJ2-5, is as follows: GAGVSQSPRYKVAKRGQDVALRCDPISGHVSLFWYQQALGQGPEFLTYFQNEAQLDKSGLPSDRFFAERPEGSVSTLKIQRTQQEDSAVYLCASSPRTGDYNEQYFGPGTRLLVL.

This clonotype has a count of ten or more. V and J are TRBV28 and TRBJ2-5; 8 bases are shared with TRBD1. J was trimmed by 0 bases and V by 2 bases; bases with no gene match: 14. CDR3 size: 19 residues. Germline V lookup: CDR1 MDHEN, CDR2 SYDVKM. The CDR3 nucleotides read TGTGCCAGCAGTTTAGACCCAATGAGGACAGGGAAGTACCAAGAGACCCAGTACTTC. Encoded protein: CASSLDPMRTGKYQETQYF.

Here the CDR3 reads CASSPPASGGNYNEQFF. CDR3 DNA sequence: TGTGCCAGCTCACCTCCCGCTAGCGGGGGTAACTACAATGAGCAGTTCTTC. V gene TRBV18 combines with J gene TRBJ2-1, with TRBD2 matching 10 bases. Trimming took 3 bases from V and 3 from J; bases not matched to a gene: 8. Germline CDR1 is KGHSH and CDR2 is LQKENI. The CDR3 has 17 residues.

This clonotype was seen many times. The rearrangement joins TRBV6-2 or TRBV6-3 to TRBJ1-5; 7 bases are a match to TRBD1. The V and J ends lost 6 bases and 5 bases, in that order; junction bases with no gene match: 4. Germline CDR1 and CDR2: MNHEY and SVGEGT. CDR3 length equals 13 residues. The CDR3 DNA follows: TGTGCCAGCAGACAGGGGAGTTATCAGCCCCAGCATTTT. It is translated as CASRQGSYQPQHF.

This clonotype was counted only a few times. V is TRBV30 and J is TRBJ2-4, with unresolved D. The J call may be incorrect, as the DNA end agrees better with TRBJ2-7. CDR1 is GTSNPN, CDR2 SVGIG, per germline (reference sequence). The CDR3 sequence is 11 residues long. The CDR3 nucleotides read TGTGCCTGGAGTGTACCCAACGAGCAGTACTTC. This sequence encodes CAWSVPNEQYF.

This clonotype was detected a few times. The V gene is TRBV10-3, the J gene TRBJ1-3; D is possibly TRBD1 (5 bases). CDR3 size: 15 residues. The ends were cut back, 4 bases at V and 0 bases at J, with 10 bases in the middle. The germline CDR1 and CDR2 sequences are ENHRY and SYGVKD. The CDR3 region is CAISASTVSGNTIYF. In DNA, the CDR3 is TGTGCCATCAGTGCATCGACAGTCTCTGGAAACACCATATATTTT.

This clonotype has ten or more counts. The CDR3 nucleotides read TGCGCCAGCAACGATGAGGGGCAGTATAATTCACCCCTCCACTTT. It is translated as CASNDEGQYNSPLHF. This chain links TRBV4-3 with TRBJ1-6, with D perhaps TRBD1 (5 bases). Trimming pared 7 bases from V and 4 bases from J, leaving 14 bases between. CDR1 is LGHNA, CDR2 YSLEER, per germline. The CDR3 has 15 residues.